What follows are 8 T cell receptor beta chains derived from one specimen sequenced in a study of blood T cell repertoires in COVID-19. This table comes from immunoSEQ multiplex PCR, and its TCRdb copy is limited to in-frame clones, with some not included. Altogether hundreds of thousands of clones are present, 80% to 90% being singletons, with the ten largest covering over 3.5%. The sequencing input was peripheral blood. The receptors were sampled from a woman in her 70s with acute or convalescent COVID-19.

The V and J genes are TRBV6-5 and TRBJ1-1; D is perhaps TRBD1 (6 bases). Per the germline V gene, CDR1 is MNHEY and CDR2 is SVGAGI. V was trimmed by 2 bases and J by 4 bases, leaving 14 bases between them. The CDR3 runs 15 residues. The CDR3 spells CASSYLQGIGTEAFF. Here the CDR3 DNA reads TGTGCCAGCAGTTACCTACAGGGTATAGGCACTGAAGCTTTCTTT.

V gene TRBV27 combines with J gene TRBJ1-5; D might be TRBD1 (5 bases). Trimming removed 4 bases from V and 6 bases from J, with 10 bases in between. The V gene's germline CDR1 is MNHEY and CDR2 SMNVEV (reference sequence). The CDR3 is made up of 13 amino acids. Here the CDR3 DNA reads TGTGCCAGCAGTTGGGGGGTCAGTCAGCCCCAGCATTTT. Translating it yields CASSWGVSQPQHF.

The chain is built from TRBV5-5 and TRBJ2-3; 9 nucleotides line up with TRBD1. This CDR3 spans 15 amino acids. Looked up from germline, CDR1 is SGHKS and CDR2 is YYEKEE (reference sequence). V gave up 5 bases and J gave up 5 bases; unmatched junction bases: 9. CDR3 coding DNA: TGTGCCAGCAGGACGACAGGGGGGATTCGAGATACGCAGTATTTT. This encodes CASRTTGGIRDTQYF.

V is TRBV24-1 and J is TRBJ2-5; TRBD2 might be the D (6 bases). Germline loops: CDR1 KGHDR, CDR2 SFDVKD. V was cut by 4 bases and J by 0 bases, with 11 bases left in between. This CDR3 is built from 15 residues. CDR3 sequence (DNA): TGTGCCACCAGTGACTCGGGGGATTACCAAGAGACCCAGTACTTC. This encodes CATSDSGDYQETQYF.

This clone is a singleton in its sample. The chain couples TRBV6-5 to TRBJ2-5; perhaps TRBD2 as D (6 bases). The germline V gene has CDR1 MNHEY and CDR2 SVGAGI. Trimming stripped 7 bases from V and 5 bases from J, with 8 bases between. This CDR3 has 11 amino acids. For the CDR3, the DNA is TGTGCCAGCACCAGCGGGGAGACCCAGTACTTC. This sequence encodes CASTSGETQYF.

This clone appeared a few times. The J gene is TRBJ1-2, the V gene TRBV15, with unresolved D. Germline V gene sequence: CDR1 LNHNV, CDR2 YYDKDF (reference sequence). With 1 base removed from V and 0 bases from J, the gap between germline ends came to 15 bases. There are 17 residues in the CDR3. In nucleotides, the CDR3 is TGTGCCACCAGCAGAGGTGGCAGATTGACTTCTAACTATGGCTACACCTTC. It codes for CATSRGGRLTSNYGYTF.

This sequence joins TRBV7-2 and TRBJ1-2, with D possibly TRBD1 on 5 matching bases. V was clipped by 5 bases and J by 8 bases, with 15 bases between them. Germline CDR1 SGHTA, CDR2 FQGNSA. This CDR3 has 13 amino acids. The CDR3 is CASSPGVIGGYTF. CDR3 DNA: TGTGCCAGCAGCCCGGGGGTTATCGGAGGCTACACCTTC.

J is TRBJ2-2 and V is TRBV6-5; 12 bases agree with TRBD1. The germline V gene encodes CDR1 MNHEY and CDR2 SVGAGI. The CDR3 sequence is 14 residues long. J gave up 8 bases and V 4 bases, and 2 bases lay outside the gene matches. CDR3: CASSWGQGAGELFF. As DNA, the CDR3 is TGTGCCAGCAGTTGGGGACAGGGGGCAGGGGAGCTGTTTTTT.